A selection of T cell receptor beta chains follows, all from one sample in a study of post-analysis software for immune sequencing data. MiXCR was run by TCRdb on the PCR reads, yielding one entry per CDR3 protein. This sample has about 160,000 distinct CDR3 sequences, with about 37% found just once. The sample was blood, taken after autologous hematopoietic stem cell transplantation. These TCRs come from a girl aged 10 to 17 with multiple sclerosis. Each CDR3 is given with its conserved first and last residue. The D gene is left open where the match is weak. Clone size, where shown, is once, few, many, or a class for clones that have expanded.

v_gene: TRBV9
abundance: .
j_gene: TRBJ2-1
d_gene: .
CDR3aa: CASSPSGTTYNEQFF
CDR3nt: TGTGCCAGCAGCCCCTCCGGGACCACCTACAATGAGCAGTTCTTC

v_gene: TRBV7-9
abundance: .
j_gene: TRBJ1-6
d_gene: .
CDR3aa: CASSPAIGGSPLHF
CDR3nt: TGTGCCAGCAGCCCGGCAATTGGTGGATCACCCCTCCACTTT

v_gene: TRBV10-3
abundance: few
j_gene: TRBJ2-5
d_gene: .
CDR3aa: CATGELRGGETQYF
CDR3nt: TGTGCCACCGGGGAATTGAGGGGTGGCGAGACCCAGTACTTC

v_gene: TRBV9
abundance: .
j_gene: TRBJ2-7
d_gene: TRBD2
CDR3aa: CASSRSGSNSYEQYF
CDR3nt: TGTGCCAGCAGTCGTAGCGGGAGCAACTCCTACGAGCAGTACTTC

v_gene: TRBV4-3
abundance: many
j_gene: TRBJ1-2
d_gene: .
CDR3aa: CASSQDHNTGTYGYTF
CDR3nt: TGCGCCAGCAGCCAAGATCACAATACCGGGACCTATGGCTACACCTTC

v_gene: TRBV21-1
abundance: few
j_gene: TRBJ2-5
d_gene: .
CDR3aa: CASSTRRGAPGLAAVYVQYF
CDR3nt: TGTGCCAGCAGCACCCGGCGTGGGGCTCCGGGACTAGCGGCCGTCTACGTGCAGTACTTC

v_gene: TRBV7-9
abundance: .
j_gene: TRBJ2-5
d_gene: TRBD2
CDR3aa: CASSRPAGGIQETQYF
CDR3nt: TGTGCCAGCAGCAGGCCAGCGGGGGGCATCCAAGAGACCCAGTACTTC

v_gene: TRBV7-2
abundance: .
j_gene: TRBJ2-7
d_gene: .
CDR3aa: CASSLEAALEQDF
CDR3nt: TGTGCCAGCAGCTTAGAGGCGGCTTTGGAGCAGGACTTC

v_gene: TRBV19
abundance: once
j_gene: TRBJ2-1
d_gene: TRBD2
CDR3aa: CASSGRTSGDPSSSYNEQFF
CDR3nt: TGTGCCAGTAGTGGCCGGACTAGCGGGGACCCCTCTTCCTCCTACAATGAGCAGTTCTTC

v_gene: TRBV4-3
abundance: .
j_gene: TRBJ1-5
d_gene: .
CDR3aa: CASSPSSRGNQPQHF
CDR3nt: TGCGCCAGCAGCCCATCTTCTAGGGGCAATCAGCCCCAGCATTTT

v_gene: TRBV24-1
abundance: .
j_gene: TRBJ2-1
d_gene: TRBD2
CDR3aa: CATSDEGLAGDNEQFF
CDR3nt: TGTGCCACCAGTGACGAGGGGCTAGCGGGGGACAATGAGCAGTTCTTC

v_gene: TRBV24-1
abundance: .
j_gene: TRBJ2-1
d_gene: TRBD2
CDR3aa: CATSDLGTSGYNEQFF
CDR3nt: TGTGCCACCAGTGATTTAGGGACTAGCGGGTACAATGAGCAGTTCTTC

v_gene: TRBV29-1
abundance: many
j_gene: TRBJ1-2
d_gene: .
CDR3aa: CSTEGPTDGYTF
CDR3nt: TGCAGCACGGAAGGGCCGACGGATGGCTACACCTTC

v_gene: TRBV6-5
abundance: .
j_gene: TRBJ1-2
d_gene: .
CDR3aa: CASSFQTGATYGYTF
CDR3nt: TGTGCCAGCAGTTTCCAGACGGGAGCGACCTATGGCTACACCTTC

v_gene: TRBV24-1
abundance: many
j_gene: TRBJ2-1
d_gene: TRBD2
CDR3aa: CATSQPAGEGGNEQFF
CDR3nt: TGTGCCACCAGTCAGCCAGCGGGAGAAGGAGGCAATGAGCAGTTCTTC

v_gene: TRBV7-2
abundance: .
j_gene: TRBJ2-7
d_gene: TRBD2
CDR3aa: CASRWDYGYEQYF
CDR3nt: TGTGCCAGCAGATGGGACTACGGCTACGAGCAGTACTTC

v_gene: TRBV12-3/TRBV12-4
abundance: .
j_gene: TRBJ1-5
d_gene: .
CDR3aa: CASKGAINQPQHF
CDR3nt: TGTGCCAGCAAAGGAGCAATCAATCAGCCCCAGCATTTT

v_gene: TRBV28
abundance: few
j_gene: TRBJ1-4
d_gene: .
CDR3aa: CASSLATAATNEKLFF
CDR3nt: TGTGCCAGCAGTTTAGCTACAGCTGCAACTAATGAAAAACTGTTTTTT

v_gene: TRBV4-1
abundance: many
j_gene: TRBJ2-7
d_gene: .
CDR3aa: CASSQTRVAYEQYF
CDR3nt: TGCGCCAGCAGCCAAACTCGGGTCGCCTACGAGCAGTACTTC

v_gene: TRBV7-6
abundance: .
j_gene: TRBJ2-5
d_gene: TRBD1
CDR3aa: CASSFATGDAETQYF
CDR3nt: TGTGCCAGCAGCTTCGCTACAGGGGATGCGGAGACCCAGTACTTC